This entry lists 26 T cell receptor beta chains sequenced from one sample in a study of blood T cell repertoires in COVID-19. Libraries were prepared by immunoSEQ multiplex PCR; TCRdb keeps only in-frame clonotypes and omits some of them. The sample comprises 200,000 or so clones, 81% of which are singletons, and more than 10% rests with the top ten. The sequencing sample was made of peripheral blood. These TCRs come from an elderly woman with COVID-19, enrolled during active disease.

The chain recombines TRBV28 with TRBJ2-5, with 14 bases that match TRBD2. Germline trimming cut 6 bases from V and 4 bases from J; bases unmatched to any gene: 10. The CDR3 sequence is 17 residues long. Per germline, CDR1 MDHEN and CDR2 SYDVKM. CDR3 in DNA: TGTGCCAGCAGCTCACCCAAGGGACTAGCGGGAGTAGAGACCCAGTACTTC. Protein product: CASSSPKGLAGVETQYF.

The chain couples TRBV2 to TRBJ1-5; 9 positions agree with TRBD1. This CDR3 is built from 13 residues. Germline CDR1 and CDR2: SNHLY and FYNNEI. The V and J ends lost 8 bases and 6 bases, in that order; junction bases with no gene match: 5. Written as DNA, the CDR3 is TGTGCCAGCGACAGGGGGGTCGGTCAGCCCCAGCATTTT. Amino acids: CASDRGVGQPQHF.

The chain has TRBV7-2 and TRBJ2-1; TRBD1 matches 7 bases. The CDR3 is 15 residues long. The V gene end was trimmed by 1 base and the J gene end by 4 bases; junction bases not matched to a gene: 4. Per the germline V gene, CDR1 is SGHTA and CDR2 is FQGNSA. CDR3 loop: CASSLGRGQYNEQFF. The CDR3 coding sequence is TGTGCCAGCAGCTTAGGAAGGGGGCAGTACAATGAGCAGTTCTTC.

This clone was seen a single time. The chain links TRBV25-1 to TRBJ2-3; 7 bases map to TRBD2. The CDR3 sequence is 12 residues long. Germline V gives CDR1 MGHDK, CDR2 SYGVNS. V trimming: 4 bases; J trimming: 6 bases; junction bases outside the gene matches: 1. CDR3 sequence reads: CASSVGRDTQYF. The CDR3 nucleotides are TGTGCCAGCAGTGTCGGGAGGGATACGCAGTATTTT.

The chain employs TRBV7-2 and TRBJ1-2, with D possibly being TRBD1 (6 bases). This CDR3 has 14 amino acids. Per germline, CDR1 SGHTA and CDR2 FQGNSA. The V end was cut by 1 base, the J end by 7 bases, with 13 bases between. The CDR3 reads CASSLGGVGAGYTF. CDR3 sequence (DNA): TGTGCCAGCAGCTTAGGTGGGGTGGGGGCTGGCTACACCTTC.

Here the CDR3 reads CASSLNSGTNTGELFF. The CDR3 DNA is TGTGCCAGCAGCCTTAATAGCGGTACGAACACCGGGGAGCTGTTTTTT. The V gene is TRBV7-2, the J gene TRBJ2-2; a possible D gene is TRBD2 (6 bases). V dropped 5 bases and J dropped 0 bases, with 13 bases sitting between them. The CDR3 has 16 amino acids. CDR1 is SGHTA, CDR2 FQGNSA, per germline.

CDR3 bases: TGCAGCGCCCTTGACCCAGACAGGCCAAAAGGCTACACCTTC. This codes for CSALDPDRPKGYTF. The V call is TRBV29-1, the J call TRBJ1-2, with a weak D call TRBD1 (6 bases). The ends were cut back, 7 bases at V and 8 bases at J, with 23 bases in the middle. Germline V gene lookup returns CDR1 SQVTM and CDR2 ANQGSEA. CDR3 length: 14 amino acids.

The genes are TRBV7-3 and TRBJ2-2; 7 bases map to TRBD2. J was trimmed by 6 bases and V by 3 bases; bases with no gene match: 4. The CDR3 contains 14 residues. Germline CDR1 SGHTA, CDR2 FQGTGA. The CDR3 reads CASSFNSGSGELFF. The CDR3 region has the DNA TGTGCCAGCAGCTTCAATAGCGGGTCCGGGGAGCTGTTTTTT.

This clone was detected only a few times. The same CDR3 is also encoded by other DNA sequences in this sample. V gene TRBV4-2 combines with J gene TRBJ1-5; tentative D call: TRBD1 (6 bases). There are 15 residues in the CDR3. V gave up 3 bases and J gave up 0 bases, with 9 bases separating them. Germline loops: CDR1 LGHNA, CDR2 YNFKEQ. In DNA, the CDR3 is TGTGCCAGCAGCCAGGACAGACTTAGCAATCAGCCCCAGCATTTT. Translating it yields CASSQDRLSNQPQHF.

The chain couples TRBV4-1 to TRBJ2-3; D is uncertain. Per germline, CDR1 MGHRA and CDR2 YSYEKL. The CDR3 loop spans 14 amino acids. Trimming pared 1 base from V and 0 bases from J, leaving 5 bases between. CDR3 sequence reads: CASSQGASTDTQYF. The CDR3 nucleotides are TGCGCCAGCAGCCAAGGCGCGAGCACAGATACGCAGTATTTT.

The gene calls are TRBV21-1 and TRBJ1-2. TRBV21-1 is described as a pseudogene. The CDR3 contains 14 residues. The CDR3 region has the DNA TGTGCCAGCAGCAAAGTCGAGCGAGACTATGGCTACACCTTC. This encodes CASSKVERDYGYTF.

This clone appeared a single time. The genes are TRBV7-9 and TRBJ1-1, with 9 bases that match TRBD1. This CDR3 is 16 amino acids long. The trim removed 5 bases at V and 1 base at J, leaving 8 bases unmatched. Germline CDR1 is SEHNR and CDR2 is FQNEAQ (reference sequence). The CDR3: CASSQDVGQGNTEAFF. CDR3 in DNA: TGTGCCAGCAGCCAGGACGTGGGACAGGGGAACACTGAAGCTTTCTTT. The variable domain in full, with the rest retrieved from reference TRBV7-9 and TRBJ1-1, is DTGVSQNPRHKITKRGQNVTFRCDPISEHNRLYWYRQTLGQGPEFLTYFQNEAQLEKSRLLSDRFSAERPKGSFSTLEIQRTEQGDSAMYLCASSQDVGQGNTEAFFGQGTRLTVV.

CDR3 sequence: CASSFRGGEQYF. The CDR3 DNA is TGTGCCAGCAGCTTTCGGGGGGGCGAGCAGTACTTC. V gene TRBV5-5 combines with J gene TRBJ2-7; 8 nucleotides agree with TRBD2. Per the germline V gene, CDR1 is SGHKS and CDR2 is YYEKEE (reference sequence). The CDR3 loop spans 12 amino acids. Trimming took 2 bases from V and 6 from J; bases not matched to a gene: 1.

The chain employs TRBV19 and TRBJ1-2; D uncertain. The CDR3 contains 13 residues. Germline-derived CDR1 and CDR2 are LNHDA and SQIVND (reference sequence). V was cut by 1 base and J by 5 bases, with 8 bases left in between. The CDR3 DNA is TGTGCCAGTAGTATAGCGGGGTGGTATGGCTACACCTTC. Protein sequence: CASSIAGWYGYTF.

The CDR3 region is CASSRGQGRTNYGYTF. The CDR3 DNA reads as TGCGCCAGCAGCCGCGGACAGGGGCGAACTAACTATGGCTACACCTTC. This chain joins TRBV4-1 and TRBJ1-2, with 9 bases fitting TRBD1. The trim removed 4 bases at V and 0 bases at J, leaving 6 bases unmatched. CDR3 length: 16 residues. CDR1 is MGHRA and CDR2 is YSYEKL in the germline V gene.

The chain uses TRBV19 and TRBJ2-7, with TRBD2 identical over 11 bases. Germline V lookup: CDR1 LNHDA, CDR2 SQIVND (reference sequence). V was pared by 3 bases and J by 4 bases, with 5 bases of the junction left unmatched. This CDR3 spans 15 amino acids. As DNA, the CDR3 is TGTGCCAGTAGTATCGCGCCTAGCGGGAGGTACGAGCAGTACTTC. Translation: CASSIAPSGRYEQYF.

In this sample, this clone turned up once. The CDR3 nucleotides read TGTGCCAGCAGTTTGAGACAGATGAACACTGAAGCTTTCTTT. Translating it yields CASSLRQMNTEAFF. The rearrangement links TRBV28 to TRBJ1-1; D perhaps matches TRBD1 (5 bases). V dropped 3 bases and J dropped 0 bases, with 8 bases sitting between them. The CDR3 totals 14 residues. Germline V lookup: CDR1 MDHEN, CDR2 SYDVKM.

The table lists this clone with a count of one. The genes are TRBV9 and TRBJ1-1; 7 positions match TRBD1. This CDR3 is 14 amino acids long. The V segment lost 3 bases and the J segment 2 bases; nucleotides outside the gene matches: 4. Germline V gene sequence: CDR1 SGDLS, CDR2 YYNGEE. For the CDR3, the DNA is TGTGCCAGCAGCGAGAACAGGGGCAACACTGAAGCTTTCTTT. Protein sequence: CASSENRGNTEAFF.

The genes are TRBV6-2 or TRBV6-3 and TRBJ1-5; 12 positions agree with TRBD1. V lost 2 bases and J lost 4; bases outside the gene matches: 12. Germline-derived CDR1 and CDR2 are MNHEY and SVGEGT. The CDR3 is made up of 19 amino acids. CDR3 DNA sequence: TGTGCCAGCAGTTACCCCCCGGGACAGGGGGCATGGAGGAATCAGCCCCAGCATTTT. Amino acids: CASSYPPGQGAWRNQPQHF.

This clone has a handful of counts. The chain has TRBV29-1 and TRBJ2-5, with D unclear. The CDR3 has 15 residues. V lost 3 bases to trimming and J lost 1 base, with 15 bases between them. Germline assignment: CDR1 SQVTM and CDR2 ANQGSEA. CDR3 residues: CSVELVTLSQETQYF. The DNA for the CDR3 is TGCAGCGTTGAGCTAGTCACTCTCTCCCAAGAGACCCAGTACTTC.

This clone was observed a single time. This sample includes further DNA sequences coding for the same CDR3. V gene TRBV6-2 or TRBV6-3 combines with J gene TRBJ2-7; the match to TRBD1 covers 8 bases. J gave up 4 bases and V 5 bases, and 4 bases lay outside the gene matches. The CDR3 has 13 amino acids. Per germline, CDR1 MNHEY and CDR2 SVGEGT. The CDR3 region is CASSRTGSYEQYF. The CDR3 DNA follows: TGTGCCAGCAGTCGGACAGGGTCATACGAGCAGTACTTC.

V usage is TRBV18 and J usage is TRBJ1-4; D uncertain. CDR1 KGHSH and CDR2 LQKENI come from the germline V gene. The CDR3 has 15 amino acids. V was cut by 3 bases and J by 3 bases, with 11 bases left in between. The CDR3 loop reads CASSPISRPNEKLFF. As DNA, the CDR3 is TGTGCCAGCTCACCCATAAGCCGTCCTAATGAAAAACTGTTTTTT.

The chain has TRBV14 and TRBJ2-1; 10 nucleotides line up with TRBD2. The CDR3 runs to 16 residues. From germline, CDR1 is SGHDN and CDR2 FVKESK. After removal of 4 bases from V and 3 bases from J, the junction contained 6 bases not matched to a gene. This CDR3 reads CASSPLAGVDYNEQFF. As DNA, the CDR3 is TGTGCCAGCAGCCCCCTAGCGGGAGTGGACTACAATGAGCAGTTCTTC.

The chain recombines TRBV5-5 with TRBJ2-2; TRBD1 might be the D (6 bases). The V end lost 4 bases, the J end lost 2 bases, and 12 bases lay between the germline ends. CDR1 and CDR2 (germline): SGHKS, YYEKEE (reference sequence). The CDR3 totals 15 residues. The CDR3 nucleotides are TGTGCCAGCAGCCCGGGACACGTCAACACCGGGGAGCTGTTTTTT. Translation: CASSPGHVNTGELFF.

The gene calls are TRBV2 and TRBJ2-5; 14 bases are shared with TRBD2. Germline CDR1 is SNHLY and CDR2 is FYNNEI. The CDR3 has 18 residues. The junction had 10 bases not matched to a gene; V was cut back by 6 bases and J by 1 base. CDR3 region: CASRETSGGAPTQETQYF. The CDR3 DNA reads as TGTGCCAGCAGGGAGACTAGCGGGGGGGCCCCCACCCAAGAGACCCAGTACTTC. The variable domain in full, with the rest retrieved from reference TRBV2 and TRBJ2-5, is EPEVTQTPSHQVTQMGQEVILRCVPISNHLYFYWYRQILGQKVEFLVSFYNNEISEKSEIFDDQFSVERPDGSNFTLKIRSTKLEDSAMYFCASRETSGGAPTQETQYFGPGTRLLVL.

The V call is TRBV5-1, the J call TRBJ2-3; the D gene is possibly TRBD2 (5 bases). The V gene lost 1 base and the J gene lost 1 base, with 13 bases spanning the gap. This CDR3 spans 16 amino acids. CDR1 and CDR2 (germline): SGHRS, YFSETQ. CDR3 protein: CASSLFRERGTDTQYF. For the CDR3, the DNA is TGCGCCAGCAGCTTGTTCCGGGAACGTGGCACAGATACGCAGTATTTT.